The 27 T cell receptor beta chains below come from one sample, sequenced in a study of T cell changes during pregnancy in multiple sclerosis. Data came from immunoSEQ multiplex PCR; TCRdb stores just in-frame clones and leaves some out. The sample comprises more than 40,000 clones, around 90% of which are singletons, and approximately 1.6% rests with the top ten. Sequencing was performed on peripheral blood, taken in the first trimester of pregnancy. These receptors were collected from a female donor in good health, enrolled as a control in a pregnancy study.

This sequence joins TRBV21-1 and TRBJ1-2; no check of the table's D call, TRBD1, against the DNA was made. TRBV21-1 is a known pseudogene. The CDR3 covers 13 residues. The CDR3 loop is CASSSGQPYGYTF. As DNA, the CDR3 is TGTGCCAGCAGCAGTGGGCAGCCCTATGGCTACACCTTC.

V gene TRBV2 combines with J gene TRBJ2-1; a possible D gene is TRBD1 (6 bases). V lost 6 bases, J lost 0 bases, and 15 bases lay in between. Germline CDR1 and CDR2: SNHLY and FYNNEI. The CDR3 runs to 16 residues. The CDR3 DNA is TGTGCCAGCAGGGACGTAGGACAGAGCTCCTACAATGAGCAGTTCTTC. Protein: CASRDVGQSSYNEQFF.

The rearrangement joins TRBV5-1 to TRBJ1-5; 8 bases align to TRBD1. The ends lost 4 bases at V and 5 bases at J; junction bases unmatched: 5. The CDR3 is 14 amino acids. Germline loops: CDR1 SGHRS, CDR2 YFSETQ. In nucleotides, the CDR3 is TGCGCCAGCAGCACAGGGACAGGCCATCAGCCCCAGCATTTT. It translates to CASSTGTGHQPQHF. Full variable domain (outside the CDR3, taken from reference TRBV5-1 and TRBJ1-5): KAGVTQTPRYLIKTRGQQVTLSCSPISGHRSVSWYQQTPGQGLQFLFEYFSETQRNKGNFPGRFSGRQFSNSRSEMNVSTLELGDSALYLCASSTGTGHQPQHFGDGTRLSIL.

The chain couples TRBV19 to TRBJ2-1; 12 bases are shared with TRBD2. Per germline, CDR1 LNHDA and CDR2 SQIVND (reference sequence). V lost 5 bases to trimming and J lost 6 bases; unmatched junction nucleotides: 2. The CDR3 is 14 residues long. Here the CDR3 DNA reads TGTGCCAGTAGTGCGGGACTAGCGGGCAATGAGCAGTTCTTC. It codes for CASSAGLAGNEQFF.

This clone was counted once. This sequence joins TRBV5-1 and TRBJ1-2; 7 positions agree with TRBD1. CDR1 and CDR2 (germline): SGHRS, YFSETQ. CDR3 length equals 15 residues. The V gene end was trimmed by 4 bases and the J gene end by 4 bases; junction bases not matched to a gene: 10. The CDR3 sequence: CASSPGPGQLYGYTF. The CDR3 bases are TGCGCCAGCAGCCCAGGACCGGGACAGCTCTATGGCTACACCTTC.

The chain joins TRBV4-1 to TRBJ2-3; 10 positions match TRBD2. This CDR3 has 15 residues. Germline-derived CDR1 and CDR2 are MGHRA and YSYEKL. Trimming cost V 4 bases and J 8 bases; bases outside gene matches: 9. The CDR3 DNA reads as TGCGCCAGCAGCCCGCTCGGGACTAGCGCTGGTACGCAGTATTTT. As protein: CASSPLGTSAGTQYF.

This chain uses TRBV7-4 with TRBJ2-3; tentatively, D is TRBD2 (7 bases). The V gene lost 4 bases and the J gene lost 0 bases, with 17 bases spanning the gap. Per the germline V gene, CDR1 is SGHVT and CDR2 is SQSDAQ. The CDR3 is 17 amino acids. The CDR3 is CASSSRRGGSSTDTQYF. CDR3 nucleotides: TGTGCCAGCAGCTCGCGTAGGGGGGGTTCGAGCACAGATACGCAGTATTTT.

Only a few counts were recorded for this clone. The gene calls are TRBV9 and TRBJ1-1, with TRBD1 matching 7 bases. Looked up from germline, CDR1 is SGDLS and CDR2 is YYNGEE. This CDR3 region has 18 residues. With V trimmed by 4 bases and J by 3 bases, 18 bases remained unmatched. As DNA, the CDR3 is TGTGCCAGCAGCTCACGCACAGGGGTGGGGGTTCGGGACACTGAAGCTTTCTTT. Amino acid sequence: CASSSRTGVGVRDTEAFF.

The chain is built from TRBV7-2 and TRBJ1-2, with TRBD1 matching 8 bases. The germline V gene encodes CDR1 SGHTA and CDR2 FQGNSA. V trimming: 5 bases; J trimming: 6 bases; junction bases outside the gene matches: 11. The CDR3 contains 15 residues. CDR3 DNA sequence: TGTGCCAGCAGCGCCCAAACTACAGGGGGGCATGGCTACACCTTC. It is translated as CASSAQTTGGHGYTF.

The chain couples TRBV18 to TRBJ1-2; no firm D call. CDR1 is KGHSH, CDR2 LQKENI, per germline. The length of the CDR3 is 15 residues. Trimming removed 3 bases at V and 6 bases at J, with 17 bases between. CDR3 loop: CASSPGGLGSHGYTF. CDR3 DNA: TGTGCCAGCTCACCGGGTGGGCTTGGATCCCATGGCTACACCTTC.

This rearrangement joins TRBV7-9 to TRBJ2-4, with TRBD1 matching 8 bases. Germline loops: CDR1 SEHNR, CDR2 FQNEAQ (reference sequence). The V and J ends lost 5 bases and 8 bases, in that order; junction bases with no gene match: 5. The length of the CDR3 is 13 residues. CDR3 loop: CASSRTGRDIQYF. For the CDR3, the DNA is TGTGCCAGCAGCCGGACAGGGAGAGACATTCAGTACTTC.

V gene TRBV6-1 combines with J gene TRBJ1-6; TRBD1 is a possible D gene (5 bases). Looked up from germline, CDR1 is MNHNS and CDR2 is SASEGT. V was shortened by 3 bases and J by 5 bases, with 5 bases between the two germline ends. The CDR3 totals 13 residues. CDR3 in amino acids: CASSDRDNSPLHF. CDR3 bases: TGTGCCAGCAGTGACAGGGATAATTCACCCCTCCACTTT.

The genes are TRBV6-1 and TRBJ2-1, with no clear D. Trimming stripped 1 base from V and 8 bases from J, with 3 bases between. The CDR3 has 11 amino acids. Germline loops: CDR1 MNHNS, CDR2 SASEGT. The CDR3 DNA is TGTGCCAGCAGTGAAGTCTATGAGCAGTTCTTC. Its protein is CASSEVYEQFF.

The CDR3 loop is CASSATGYEQYF. CDR3 in DNA: TGTGCCAGCAGTGCAACAGGCTACGAGCAGTACTTC. The V and J genes are TRBV28 and TRBJ2-7; D perhaps matches TRBD1 (5 bases). The germline V and J ends were trimmed by 5 bases and 3 bases, with 8 bases remaining between them. Germline V CDR1 and CDR2: MDHEN, SYDVKM. The CDR3 consists of 12 residues.

CDR3: CASSGTGSAWQLNQPQHF. For the CDR3, the DNA is TGTGCCAGCAGTGGGACAGGGTCAGCCTGGCAACTCAATCAGCCCCAGCATTTT. This chain uses TRBV6-1 with TRBJ1-5, with 8 bases fitting TRBD1. Unmatched junction bases numbered 14, after V lost 4 bases and J lost 3 bases. In germline, CDR1 is MNHNS, CDR2 SASEGT. CDR3 length: 18 amino acids.

The J gene is TRBJ2-2, the V gene TRBV7-3; 11 bases are shared with TRBD2. Germline loops: CDR1 SGHTA, CDR2 FQGTGA. The CDR3 is made up of 16 amino acids. V was clipped by 0 bases and J by 5 bases; unmatched bases: 2. The chain's CDR3 is CASSLTSGRATGELFF. The DNA for the CDR3 is TGTGCCAGCAGCTTAACTAGCGGGAGGGCTACCGGGGAGCTGTTTTTT.

The V call is TRBV21-1, the J call TRBJ1-2; the table assigns TRBD1, which was not confirmed against the DNA. TRBV21-1 is designated a pseudogene. This CDR3 is built from 20 residues. Here the CDR3 reads CASSVRHPRRLGTRQGRYTF. Written as DNA, the CDR3 is TGTGCCAGCAGCGTTCGCCACCCCCGGCGACTAGGGACCAGACAGGGGCGCTACACCTTC.

This chain links TRBV7-9 with TRBJ1-6; TRBD1 matches 7 bases. Losses at the gene ends were 1 base for V and 9 bases for J; bases not matched to a gene: 3. Germline CDR1 reads SEHNR; CDR2 reads FQNEAQ (reference sequence). CDR3 size: 14 residues. The CDR3, as DNA: TGTGCCAGCAGCTTAGGTCAGGGGGTTTCACCCCTCCACTTT. Its protein product is CASSLGQGVSPLHF.

This chain connects TRBV6-1 to TRBJ2-3, with a possible D match to TRBD1 (6 bases). Per germline, CDR1 MNHNS and CDR2 SASEGT. The length of the CDR3 is 15 residues. Deletions cut 4 bases from V and 2 bases from J, with 13 bases between. The CDR3 DNA is TGTGCCAGCAGTGCACTCGGACAGAACACAGATACGCAGTATTTT. Encoded protein: CASSALGQNTDTQYF.

This chain links TRBV7-9 with TRBJ1-3, with unresolved D. Germline V CDR1 and CDR2: SEHNR, FQNEAQ (reference sequence). V lost 11 bases, J lost 7 bases, and 15 bases lay in between. This CDR3 region has 12 residues. CDR3 DNA: TGTGCCTGGGGAGGCTGGGGTAACACCATATATTTT. Translation gives CAWGGWGNTIYF.

This clone has a single count. The V gene is TRBV15, the J gene TRBJ1-5; TRBD1 matches 7 bases. Germline V gene lookup returns CDR1 LNHNV and CDR2 YYDKDF (reference sequence). V shed 0 bases and J 8 bases; nucleotides not matched to a gene: 1. CDR3 length: 13 amino acids. The CDR3 sequence: CATSRDQGEPQHF. CDR3 sequence (DNA): TGTGCCACCAGCAGAGATCAGGGGGAGCCCCAGCATTTT. The full variable domain, its missing parts supplied by reference TRBV15 and TRBJ1-5, is DAMVIQNPRYQVTQFGKPVTLSCSQTLNHNVMYWYQQKSSQAPKLLFHYYDKDFNNEADTPDNFQSRRPNTSFCFLDIRSPGLGDTAMYLCATSRDQGEPQHFGDGTRLSIL.

This chain joins TRBV10-2 and TRBJ1-2; D uncertain. CDR1 is WSHSY and CDR2 is SAAADI in the germline V gene. V was trimmed by 2 bases and J by 6 bases, leaving 13 bases between them. CDR3 length: 14 amino acids. CDR3 protein: CASSEDGRLDGYTF. Written as DNA, the CDR3 is TGCGCCAGCAGTGAGGACGGCAGGTTGGATGGCTACACCTTC.

This chain connects TRBV4-1 to TRBJ2-3; 11 bases agree with TRBD2. CDR1 is MGHRA, CDR2 YSYEKL, per germline. The CDR3 loop spans 18 amino acids. V shed 3 bases, J shed 2 bases, and the junction held 10 bases outside the gene matches. The CDR3 region is CASSHDQASGGLTDTQYF. The CDR3, as DNA: TGCGCCAGCAGCCATGATCAAGCTAGCGGGGGGCTCACAGATACGCAGTATTTT.

This sequence joins TRBV9 and TRBJ2-7; D is possibly TRBD1 (6 bases). V was cut by 0 bases and J by 3 bases, with 13 bases left in between. This CDR3 has 15 amino acids. Per germline, CDR1 SGDLS and CDR2 YYNGEE. The CDR3 DNA is TGTGCCAGCAGCGTAGGCGCAGGGGCAAACTACGAGCAGTACTTC. Protein: CASSVGAGANYEQYF.

V and J are TRBV27 and TRBJ1-4; D unresolved. This CDR3 contains 12 residues. Germline V lookup: CDR1 MNHEY, CDR2 SMNVEV (reference sequence). V was pared by 5 bases and J by 4 bases, with 5 bases between. The CDR3 region has the DNA TGTGCCAGCAGTGGCCTTAATGAAAAACTGTTTTTT. Protein: CASSGLNEKLFF.

The chain links TRBV27 to TRBJ2-1; TRBD2 matches at 11 bases. This CDR3 spans 15 amino acids. Germline values: CDR1 MNHEY, CDR2 SMNVEV (reference sequence). V lost 5 bases to trimming and J lost 7 bases; unmatched junction nucleotides: 7. In DNA form, the CDR3 reads TGTGCCAGCAGTATCGAACTAGCGGGGGTTAATGAGCAGTTCTTC. Protein: CASSIELAGVNEQFF.

This clone occurred a few times. V is TRBV11-2 and J is TRBJ2-1; 8 positions match TRBD1. CDR1 is SGHAT, CDR2 FQNNGV, per germline. Trimming cost V 3 bases and J 3 bases; bases outside gene matches: 4. The CDR3 is made up of 15 amino acids. CDR3 protein: CASSFGQGIYNEQFF. The CDR3 region has the DNA TGTGCCAGCAGCTTCGGACAGGGCATCTACAATGAGCAGTTCTTC.